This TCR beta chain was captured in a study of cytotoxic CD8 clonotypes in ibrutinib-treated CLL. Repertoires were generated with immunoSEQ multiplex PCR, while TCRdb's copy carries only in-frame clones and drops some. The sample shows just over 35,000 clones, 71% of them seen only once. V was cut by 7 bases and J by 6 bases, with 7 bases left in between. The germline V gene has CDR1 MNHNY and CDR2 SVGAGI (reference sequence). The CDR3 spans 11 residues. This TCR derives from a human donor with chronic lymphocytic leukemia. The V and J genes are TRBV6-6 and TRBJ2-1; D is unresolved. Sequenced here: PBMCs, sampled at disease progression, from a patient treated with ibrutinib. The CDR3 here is CASKGSNEQFF. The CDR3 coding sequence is TGTGCCAGCAAGGGTAGCAATGAGCAGTTCTTC.